This T cell receptor (beta chain) was sequenced during a study of PD-L1 blockade in urothelial cancer. Study in general: Treatment start was followed by blood analysis at 3 weeks (second dose) and again at 6 weeks. Blood samples contained a median about 150,000 T cells.

Profiling relied on immunoSEQ multiplex PCR, and the TCRdb table lists in-frame clones only, not all of them. The profile covers more than 95,000 clones, with around 89% appearing a single time and under 2% taken by the ten largest. The V gene lost 6 bases and the J gene lost 7 bases, with 15 bases spanning the gap. Looked up from germline, CDR1 is MDHEN and CDR2 is SYDVKM. The CDR3 extends over 14 amino acids. Time point noted: peripheral blood 6 weeks after treatment start. The V gene is TRBV28, the J gene TRBJ2-2, with D possibly TRBD1 on 5 matching bases. The origin of this receptor is a man aged 55 to 70 with urothelial cancer. Source: PBMCs, taken around atezolizumab (anti-PD-L1) treatment. The DNA for the CDR3 is TGTGCCAGCAGATTTCAGGGTTCGGGCGGGGAGCTGTTTTTT. Protein product: CASRFQGSGGELFF. The full variable domain, completed using reference TRBV28 and TRBJ2-2, is DVKVTQSSRYLVKRTGEKVFLECVQDMDHENMFWYRQDPGLGLRLIYFSYDVKMKEKGDIPEGYSVSREKKERFSLILESASTNQTSMYLCASRFQGSGGELFFGEGSRLTVL.